The rows below give T cell receptor beta chains drawn from one sample of a study of T-cell memory formation after mild COVID-19. TCRdb re-called the 5' RACE reads with MiXCR, one entry per CDR3 protein. This sample has about 200,000 distinct CDR3 sequences, with 9.5% to 10% found just once. The sequencing sample was made of PBMCs or a T cell subset sorted from them (not recorded which). The receptor source for this set is a man younger than 35 who had mild COVID-19 (a few samples of this study predate the infection). Cell type and time point are not known. Both conserved end residues are part of each CDR3. The order of the fields is clone size, D gene, J gene, V gene, CDR3 protein, CDR3 DNA. The D gene is left open where the match is weak. Clone size is given for some rows only: seen once, a few or many times, or a class if the clone is expanded.

clone_size: .
d_call: TRBD1
j_call: TRBJ1-4
v_call: TRBV5-1
cdr3_aa: CASSWSGGYEKLFF
cdr3_nt: TGCGCCAGCAGCTGGTCAGGGGGCTATGAAAAACTGTTTTTT

clone_size: .
d_call: .
j_call: TRBJ2-1
v_call: TRBV2
cdr3_aa: CASSFGGSRDEQFF
cdr3_nt: TGTGCCTCCTCATTTGGAGGGAGTAGGGATGAGCAGTTCTTC

clone_size: few
d_call: TRBD1
j_call: TRBJ2-4
v_call: TRBV5-1
cdr3_aa: CASSRTGDGRNIQYF
cdr3_nt: TGCGCCAGCAGCCGGACAGGGGATGGGAGAAACATTCAGTACTTC

clone_size: few
d_call: TRBD1
j_call: TRBJ2-5
v_call: TRBV5-1
cdr3_aa: CASSLVGVGQETQYF
cdr3_nt: TGCGCCAGCAGCTTGGTCGGCGTGGGACAGGAGACCCAGTACTTC

clone_size: many
d_call: TRBD1
j_call: TRBJ1-1
v_call: TRBV5-1
cdr3_aa: CASSFDTGGTEAFF
cdr3_nt: TGCGCCAGCAGCTTCGATACAGGGGGGACTGAAGCTTTCTTT

clone_size: .
d_call: .
j_call: TRBJ1-4
v_call: TRBV7-7
cdr3_aa: CASSRDIREKLFF
cdr3_nt: TGTGCTAGCTCCCGGGACATTCGGGAAAAACTGTTTTTT

clone_size: few
d_call: TRBD2
j_call: TRBJ2-3
v_call: TRBV9
cdr3_aa: CASSPRGLIAGGLSTDTQYF
cdr3_nt: TGTGCCAGCAGCCCAAGGGGGTTGATAGCGGGGGGACTTAGCACAGATACGCAGTATTTT

clone_size: few
d_call: TRBD1
j_call: TRBJ1-4
v_call: TRBV20-1
cdr3_aa: CSAHRGFATNEKLFF
cdr3_nt: TGCAGTGCTCACAGGGGTTTTGCAACTAATGAAAAACTGTTTTTT

clone_size: few
d_call: .
j_call: TRBJ1-5
v_call: TRBV20-1
cdr3_aa: CSAIQGVGHQPQHF
cdr3_nt: TGCAGTGCTATACAGGGTGTCGGGCATCAGCCCCAGCATTTT

clone_size: many
d_call: .
j_call: TRBJ2-5
v_call: TRBV12-3/TRBV12-4
cdr3_aa: CASSGSDRETQYF
cdr3_nt: TGTGCCAGCAGTGGGAGTGATCGGGAGACCCAGTACTTC

clone_size: few
d_call: TRBD2
j_call: TRBJ2-1
v_call: TRBV6-2/TRBV6-3
cdr3_aa: CASSYFSGGTYNEQFF
cdr3_nt: TGTGCCAGCAGTTACTTTAGCGGGGGGACCTACAATGAGCAGTTCTTC

clone_size: few
d_call: .
j_call: TRBJ1-3
v_call: TRBV3-1
cdr3_aa: CASSRAGNTIYF
cdr3_nt: TGTGCCAGCTCTAGGGCTGGAAACACCATATATTTT

clone_size: few
d_call: TRBD1
j_call: TRBJ1-4
v_call: TRBV6-5
cdr3_aa: CASRPDRGGEKLFF
cdr3_nt: TGTGCCAGCAGGCCGGACAGGGGAGGAGAAAAACTGTTTTTT

clone_size: .
d_call: .
j_call: TRBJ2-7
v_call: TRBV11-2
cdr3_aa: CASSFSTPNYEQYF
cdr3_nt: TGTGCCAGCAGCTTCAGCACACCTAACTACGAGCAGTACTTC

clone_size: .
d_call: TRBD1
j_call: TRBJ1-1
v_call: TRBV7-2
cdr3_aa: CASSFFKPTGGGEAFF
cdr3_nt: TGTGCCAGCAGCTTTTTTAAGCCGACAGGGGGCGGTGAAGCTTTCTTT

clone_size: .
d_call: .
j_call: TRBJ2-3
v_call: TRBV2
cdr3_aa: CASRPLTDTQYF
cdr3_nt: TGTGCCAGCAGGCCCCTCACAGATACGCAGTATTTT

clone_size: .
d_call: .
j_call: TRBJ1-6
v_call: TRBV6-5
cdr3_aa: CASSYTSIFGSSSYNSPLHF
cdr3_nt: TGTGCCAGCAGTTACACATCCATCTTCGGTTCAAGCTCCTATAATTCACCCCTCCACTTT

clone_size: .
d_call: TRBD1
j_call: TRBJ2-1
v_call: TRBV7-6
cdr3_aa: CASAPSGQNYNEQFF
cdr3_nt: TGTGCCAGCGCGCCATCGGGACAGAACTACAATGAGCAGTTCTTC

clone_size: few
d_call: TRBD1
j_call: TRBJ1-1
v_call: TRBV6-5
cdr3_aa: CASSYSWTGTEAFF
cdr3_nt: TGTGCCAGCAGTTACTCATGGACAGGCACTGAAGCTTTCTTT

clone_size: many
d_call: TRBD2
j_call: TRBJ2-1
v_call: TRBV28
cdr3_aa: CARGLAYNEQFF
cdr3_nt: TGTGCCAGGGGACTAGCCTACAATGAGCAGTTCTTC

clone_size: many
d_call: .
j_call: TRBJ2-3
v_call: TRBV25-1
cdr3_aa: CASSQRDTQYF
cdr3_nt: TGTGCCAGCAGTCAGAGAGATACGCAGTATTTT

clone_size: few
d_call: .
j_call: TRBJ1-2
v_call: TRBV18
cdr3_aa: CASSPASPSTNYGYTF
cdr3_nt: TGTGCCAGCTCACCCGCGAGCCCCTCAACTAACTATGGCTACACCTTC

clone_size: .
d_call: .
j_call: TRBJ1-2
v_call: TRBV12-3/TRBV12-4
cdr3_aa: CASSPTARAAFYGYTF
cdr3_nt: TGTGCCAGCAGCCCCACGGCCAGGGCGGCATTCTATGGCTACACCTTC

clone_size: .
d_call: TRBD1
j_call: TRBJ1-5
v_call: TRBV28
cdr3_aa: CASSFLDRAYSNQPQHF
cdr3_nt: TGTGCCAGCAGCTTCCTGGACAGGGCTTATAGCAATCAGCCCCAGCATTTT

clone_size: few
d_call: .
j_call: TRBJ1-2
v_call: TRBV5-6
cdr3_aa: CASSSQGLDGYTF
cdr3_nt: TGTGCCAGCAGCTCCCAGGGGTTGGATGGCTACACCTTC

clone_size: .
d_call: TRBD1
j_call: TRBJ2-7
v_call: TRBV6-6
cdr3_aa: CASTVGTGGEQYF
cdr3_nt: TGTGCCAGCACGGTCGGGACAGGGGGCGAGCAGTACTTC

clone_size: .
d_call: .
j_call: TRBJ1-1
v_call: TRBV12-3/TRBV12-4
cdr3_aa: CASSFRAGHPEAFF
cdr3_nt: TGTGCCAGCAGTTTTCGGGCAGGGCACCCTGAAGCTTTCTTT

clone_size: .
d_call: .
j_call: TRBJ1-3
v_call: TRBV3-1
cdr3_aa: CASSQWTDRNTIYF
cdr3_nt: TGTGCCAGCAGCCAATGGACGGACCGAAACACCATATATTTT

clone_size: few
d_call: .
j_call: TRBJ2-1
v_call: TRBV5-1
cdr3_aa: CASSSLTTSNNEQFF
cdr3_nt: TGCGCCAGCAGCTCACTCACCACTAGCAACAATGAGCAGTTCTTC

clone_size: many
d_call: TRBD2
j_call: TRBJ2-1
v_call: TRBV4-2
cdr3_aa: CASSPRTSGEGHNEQFF
cdr3_nt: TGTGCCAGCAGCCCCCGGACTAGCGGGGAAGGGCATAATGAGCAGTTCTTC

clone_size: many
d_call: TRBD1
j_call: TRBJ1-6
v_call: TRBV7-2
cdr3_aa: CASSQRDRGTLHF
cdr3_nt: TGTGCCAGCAGCCAACGGGACAGGGGAACCCTCCACTTT

clone_size: .
d_call: .
j_call: TRBJ2-1
v_call: TRBV7-9
cdr3_aa: CASSSPGWKGHNEQFF
cdr3_nt: TGTGCCAGCAGCTCCCCCGGGTGGAAGGGCCACAATGAGCAGTTCTTC

clone_size: .
d_call: .
j_call: TRBJ1-2
v_call: TRBV7-2
cdr3_aa: CASSPEAGYGYTF
cdr3_nt: TGTGCCAGCAGCCCAGAGGCCGGCTATGGCTACACCTTC

clone_size: many
d_call: TRBD1
j_call: TRBJ2-3
v_call: TRBV5-6
cdr3_aa: CASSSQGAVDTQYF
cdr3_nt: TGTGCCAGCAGCTCCCAGGGGGCTGTAGATACGCAGTATTTT

clone_size: .
d_call: .
j_call: TRBJ2-1
v_call: TRBV16
cdr3_aa: CASSQSRGGNEQFF
cdr3_nt: TGTGCCAGCAGCCAATCAAGGGGGGGCAATGAGCAGTTCTTC

clone_size: many
d_call: .
j_call: TRBJ2-1
v_call: TRBV5-1
cdr3_aa: CASSLLWPNEQFF
cdr3_nt: TGCGCCAGCAGCCTCCTATGGCCCAATGAGCAGTTCTTC

clone_size: few
d_call: .
j_call: TRBJ1-4
v_call: TRBV5-1
cdr3_aa: CASSLQASAEKLFF
cdr3_nt: TGCGCCAGCAGCTTGCAGGCCTCGGCTGAAAAACTGTTTTTT